This T cell receptor (beta chain) derives from a study of beta chain features in type 1 diabetes. The entirety of the isolated RNA underwent reverse transcription, so expressed TCRB transcripts were sequenced. Average reads for naive, central memory and regulatory T cell samples were around 4 million. Generated by immunoSEQ multiplex PCR, the TCRdb table keeps only in-frame clones and is missing some. The table shows 500,000 to 850,000 clones, with roughly 13% occurring only once. CDR1 and CDR2 (germline): SGHRS, YFSETQ. V was cut by 0 bases and J by 4 bases, with 10 bases left in between. The CDR3 covers 14 residues. As to this clone: As yet, its antigen is unknown. The sample holds other DNA sequences that translate to the same CDR3.

Post-sort purity exceeded 98% for all sorted populations. Broader study findings: Type 1 diabetes patients had moderately but significantly shorter TCRB CDR3s in all four CD4+ subsets. Researchers reported that naive, central memory and Treg TCRB repertoires appeared more similar in patients than in healthy donors.

The J gene is TRBJ2-5, the V gene TRBV5-1; the D gene is possibly TRBD2 (6 bases). Sequencing input: naive CD4+ T cells from blood. The receptor was isolated from a man aged 18 to 29 with type 1 diabetes. CDR3 sequence reads: CASSLVQGGETQYF. As DNA, the CDR3 is TGCGCCAGCAGCTTGGTTCAGGGAGGAGAGACCCAGTACTTC.